Listed here are 9 T cell receptor beta chains from one sample, sequenced in a study of blood T cell repertoires in COVID-19. Using immunoSEQ multiplex PCR, the repertoire was profiled, and TCRdb retains in-frame clones only, with some absent. The sample holds over 450,000 clones, approximately 92% seen once. The sample consisted of peripheral blood. The receptors shown here come from a man aged 18 to 30 with COVID-19, enrolled during active disease.

The J gene is TRBJ1-6, the V gene TRBV6-5; no definite D call. The CDR3 consists of 16 residues. Per germline, CDR1 MNHEY and CDR2 SVGAGI. V gave up 0 bases and J gave up 7 bases, with 13 bases separating them. The CDR3 DNA follows: TGTGCCAGCAGTTACTCTTGGGGAGGGCAGAATTCACCCCTCCACTTT. This gives the protein CASSYSWGGQNSPLHF.

The chain uses TRBV5-1 and TRBJ2-5; 8 bases are a match to TRBD1. Germline assignment: CDR1 SGHRS and CDR2 YFSETQ. The CDR3 covers 12 residues. V gave up 5 bases and J gave up 4 bases; unmatched junction bases: 1. The CDR3 bases are TGCGCCAGCAGAGGACAGGGAGAGACCCAGTACTTC. It yields the protein CASRGQGETQYF.

The chain has TRBV16 and TRBJ2-7; no definite D call. Deletions cut 3 bases from V and 4 bases from J, with 7 bases between. The CDR3 has 12 residues. CDR1 KGHSY and CDR2 FQNENV come from the germline V gene. CDR3 coding DNA: TGTGCCAGCAGCCAGCGGTGGTACGAGCAGTACTTC. Its translation: CASSQRWYEQYF.

The chain couples TRBV4-1 to TRBJ2-1, with D tentatively TRBD1 (5 bases). The V gene's germline CDR1 is MGHRA and CDR2 YSYEKL. Trimming cost V 3 bases and J 8 bases, with 8 bases left between them. The CDR3 loop spans 12 amino acids. CDR3 in DNA: TGCGCCAGCAGCCATATCAGGGATGAGCAGTTCTTC. It encodes CASSHIRDEQFF.

The V gene is TRBV6-5, the J gene TRBJ2-7; no firm D call. CDR1 is MNHEY and CDR2 is SVGAGI in the germline V gene. This CDR3 is built from 12 residues. Trimming stripped 5 bases from V and 5 bases from J, with 10 bases between. The CDR3 loop is CASSRLSNEQYF. The CDR3 nucleotides read TGTGCCAGCAGTCGCCTCTCTAACGAGCAGTACTTC.

The table lists this clone with a count of one. The rearrangement links TRBV10-3 to TRBJ2-5, with D tentatively TRBD2 (6 bases). The germline gives CDR1 ENHRY, CDR2 SYGVKD. The CDR3 runs 12 residues. Trimming left V 11 bases short and J 7 bases short, with 17 bases between. The CDR3 DNA is TGTGCCCTCGATCCGGGAGATGTGACCCAGTACTTC. This translates into CALDPGDVTQYF.

The chain is built from TRBV5-6 and TRBJ2-2; possible D gene TRBD1, 5 bases. The CDR3 loop spans 15 amino acids. The V end was cut by 4 bases, the J end by 7 bases, with 17 bases between. Germline CDR1 SGHDT, CDR2 YYEEEE. For the CDR3, the DNA is TGTGCCAGCAGCAATGCAGGGTTGCGGAGCGGGGAGCTGTTTTTT. This translates into CASSNAGLRSGELFF.

The V and J genes are TRBV7-9 and TRBJ1-1; D may be TRBD1 (6 bases). The CDR3 contains 15 residues. Trimming left V 5 bases short and J 1 base short, with 14 bases between. CDR1 is SEHNR, CDR2 FQNEAQ, per germline (reference sequence). The DNA for the CDR3 is TGTGCCAGCAGCACAACAGGGTCATGGAACACTGAAGCTTTCTTT. It encodes CASSTTGSWNTEAFF.

This sequence joins TRBV5-1 and TRBJ2-1; TRBD2 aligns across 13 bases. Trimming removed 0 bases from V and 6 bases from J; junction bases left unmatched: 0. The CDR3 is 15 residues long. Germline lookup yields CDR1 SGHRS and CDR2 YFSETQ. For the CDR3, the DNA is TGCGCCAGCAGCTTGGGACTAGCGGGAGGCAATGAGCAGTTCTTC. It yields the protein CASSLGLAGGNEQFF. Full variable domain (missing parts from reference TRBV5-1 and TRBJ2-1): KAGVTQTPRYLIKTRGQQVTLSCSPISGHRSVSWYQQTPGQGLQFLFEYFSETQRNKGNFPGRFSGRQFSNSRSEMNVSTLELGDSALYLCASSLGLAGGNEQFFGPGTRLTVL.